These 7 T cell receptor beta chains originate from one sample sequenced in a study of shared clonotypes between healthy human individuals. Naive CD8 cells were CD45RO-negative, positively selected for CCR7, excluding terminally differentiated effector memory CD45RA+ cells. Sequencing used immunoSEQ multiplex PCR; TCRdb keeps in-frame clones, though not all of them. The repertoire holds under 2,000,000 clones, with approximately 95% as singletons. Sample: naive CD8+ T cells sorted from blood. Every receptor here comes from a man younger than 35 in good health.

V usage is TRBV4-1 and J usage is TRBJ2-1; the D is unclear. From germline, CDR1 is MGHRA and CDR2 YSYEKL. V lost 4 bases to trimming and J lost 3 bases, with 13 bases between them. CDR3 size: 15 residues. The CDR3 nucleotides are TGCGCCAGCAGCCGGTCCAGCGACATCTACAATGAGCAGTTCTTC. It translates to CASSRSSDIYNEQFF.

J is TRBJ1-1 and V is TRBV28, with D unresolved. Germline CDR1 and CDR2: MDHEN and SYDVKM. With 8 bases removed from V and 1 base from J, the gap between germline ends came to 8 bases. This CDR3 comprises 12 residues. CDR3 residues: CASLRKNTEAFF. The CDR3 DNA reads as TGTGCCAGCCTACGGAAGAACACTGAAGCTTTCTTT.

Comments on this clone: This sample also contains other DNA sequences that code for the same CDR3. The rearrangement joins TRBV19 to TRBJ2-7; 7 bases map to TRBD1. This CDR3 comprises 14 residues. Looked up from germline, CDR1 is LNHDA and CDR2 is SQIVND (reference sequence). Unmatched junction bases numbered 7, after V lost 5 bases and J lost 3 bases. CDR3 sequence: CASSPWTGGYEQYF. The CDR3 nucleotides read TGTGCCAGTAGTCCCTGGACAGGCGGCTACGAGCAGTACTTC.

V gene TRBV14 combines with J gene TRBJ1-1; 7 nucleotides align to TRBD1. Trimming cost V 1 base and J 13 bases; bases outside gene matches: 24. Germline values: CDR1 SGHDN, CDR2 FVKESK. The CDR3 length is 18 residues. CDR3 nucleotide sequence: TGTGCCAGCAGCCAAGTTTATATAAGGGGGCCCTGCCCTGATTGCGTTTTCTTT. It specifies CASSQVYIRGPCPDCVFF.

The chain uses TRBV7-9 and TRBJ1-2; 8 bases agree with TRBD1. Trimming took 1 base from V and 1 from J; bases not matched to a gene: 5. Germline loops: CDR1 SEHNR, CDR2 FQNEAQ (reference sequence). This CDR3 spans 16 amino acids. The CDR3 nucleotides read TGTGCCAGCAGCTTAGGAGAACAGGGGGGTAACTATGGCTACACCTTC. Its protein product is CASSLGEQGGNYGYTF.

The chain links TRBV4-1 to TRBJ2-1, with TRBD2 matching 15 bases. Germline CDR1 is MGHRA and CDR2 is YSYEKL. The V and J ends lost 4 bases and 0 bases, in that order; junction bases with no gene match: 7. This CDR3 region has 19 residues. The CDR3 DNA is TGCGCCAGCAGCCCGGGACTAGCGGGAGGTACGAGCTCCTACAATGAGCAGTTCTTC. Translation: CASSPGLAGGTSSYNEQFF.

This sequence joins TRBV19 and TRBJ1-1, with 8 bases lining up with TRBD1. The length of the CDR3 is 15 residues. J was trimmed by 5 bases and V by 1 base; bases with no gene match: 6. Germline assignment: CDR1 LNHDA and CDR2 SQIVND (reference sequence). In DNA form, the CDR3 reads TGTGCCAGTAGTATAGGAGCAGGGGGCGGGACTGAAGCTTTCTTT. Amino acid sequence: CASSIGAGGGTEAFF.